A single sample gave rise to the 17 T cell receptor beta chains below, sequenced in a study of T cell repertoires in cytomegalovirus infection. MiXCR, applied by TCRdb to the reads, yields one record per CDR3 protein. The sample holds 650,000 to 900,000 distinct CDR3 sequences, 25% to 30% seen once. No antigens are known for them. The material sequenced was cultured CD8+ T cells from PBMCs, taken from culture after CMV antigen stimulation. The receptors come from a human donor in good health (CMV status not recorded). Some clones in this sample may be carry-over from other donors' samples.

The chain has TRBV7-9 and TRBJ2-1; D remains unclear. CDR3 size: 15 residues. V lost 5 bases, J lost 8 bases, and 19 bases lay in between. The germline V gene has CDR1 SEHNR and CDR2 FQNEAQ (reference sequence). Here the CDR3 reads CASSLLPEGWDEQFF. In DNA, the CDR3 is TGTGCCAGCAGCCTCCTGCCGGAAGGCTGGGATGAGCAGTTCTTC.

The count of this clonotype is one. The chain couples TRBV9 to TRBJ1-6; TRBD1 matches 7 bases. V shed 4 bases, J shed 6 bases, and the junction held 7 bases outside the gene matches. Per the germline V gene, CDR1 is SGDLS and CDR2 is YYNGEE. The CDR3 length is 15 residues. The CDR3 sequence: CASSPRDSLNSPLHF. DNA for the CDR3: TGTGCCAGCAGCCCGCGGGACAGCCTTAATTCACCCCTCCACTTT.

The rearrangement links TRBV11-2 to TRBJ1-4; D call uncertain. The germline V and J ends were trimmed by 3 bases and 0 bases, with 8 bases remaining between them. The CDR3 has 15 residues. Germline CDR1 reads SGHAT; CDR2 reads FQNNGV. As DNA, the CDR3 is TGTGCCAGCAGCTTTCTCAGAGCAACTAATGAAAAACTGTTTTTT. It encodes CASSFLRATNEKLFF.

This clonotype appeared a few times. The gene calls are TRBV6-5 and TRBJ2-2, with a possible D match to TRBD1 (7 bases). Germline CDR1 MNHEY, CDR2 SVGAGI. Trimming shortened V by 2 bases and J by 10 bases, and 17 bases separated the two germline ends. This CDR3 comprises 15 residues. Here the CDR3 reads CASSYPGGGGKELFF. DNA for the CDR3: TGTGCCAGCAGTTACCCAGGGGGTGGCGGGAAGGAGCTGTTTTTT.

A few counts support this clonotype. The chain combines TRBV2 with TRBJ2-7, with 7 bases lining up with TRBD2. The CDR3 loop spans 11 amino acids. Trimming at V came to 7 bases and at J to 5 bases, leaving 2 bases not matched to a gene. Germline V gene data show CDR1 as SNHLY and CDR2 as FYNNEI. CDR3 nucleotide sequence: TGTGCCAGCAAAGGGAGGGACGAGCAGTACGTC. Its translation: CASKGRDEQYV.

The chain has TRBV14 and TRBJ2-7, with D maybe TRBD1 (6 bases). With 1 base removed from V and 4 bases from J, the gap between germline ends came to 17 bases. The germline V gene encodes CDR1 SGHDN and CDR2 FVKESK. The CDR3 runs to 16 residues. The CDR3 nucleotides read TGTGCCAGCAGCCAAGGAGGGGGATTTGGGAGTTACGAGCAGTACGTC. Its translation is CASSQGGGFGSYEQYV.

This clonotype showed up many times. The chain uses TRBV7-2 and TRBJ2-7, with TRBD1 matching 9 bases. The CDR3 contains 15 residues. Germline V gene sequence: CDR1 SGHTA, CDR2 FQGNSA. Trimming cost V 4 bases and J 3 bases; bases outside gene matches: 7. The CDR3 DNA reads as TGTGCCAGCAGCTATACGGGACAGGGTCTCTACGAGCAGTACTTC. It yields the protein CASSYTGQGLYEQYF.

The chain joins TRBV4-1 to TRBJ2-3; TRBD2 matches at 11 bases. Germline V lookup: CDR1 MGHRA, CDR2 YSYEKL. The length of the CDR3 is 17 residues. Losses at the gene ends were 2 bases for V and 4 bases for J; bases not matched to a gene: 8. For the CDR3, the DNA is TGCGCCAGCAGCCAACTTCCCGGGACTAGCGGTCCAGATACGCAGTATTTT. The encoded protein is CASSQLPGTSGPDTQYF.

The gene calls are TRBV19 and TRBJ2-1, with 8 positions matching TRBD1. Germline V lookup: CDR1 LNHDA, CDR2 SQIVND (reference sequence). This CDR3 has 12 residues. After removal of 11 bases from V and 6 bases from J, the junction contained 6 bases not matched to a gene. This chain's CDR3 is CAVSQGANEQFF. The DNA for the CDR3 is TGTGCCGTCAGCCAGGGGGCCAATGAGCAGTTCTTC. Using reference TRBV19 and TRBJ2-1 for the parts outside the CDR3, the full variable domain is DGGITQSPKYLFRKEGQNVTLSCEQNLNHDAMYWYRQDPGQGLRLIYYSQIVNDFQKGDIAEGYSVSREKKESFPLTVTSAQKNPTAFYLCAVSQGANEQFFGPGTRLTVL.

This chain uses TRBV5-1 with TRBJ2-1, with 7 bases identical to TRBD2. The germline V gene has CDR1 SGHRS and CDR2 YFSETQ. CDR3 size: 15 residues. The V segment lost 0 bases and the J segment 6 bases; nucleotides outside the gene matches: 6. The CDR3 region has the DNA TGCGCCAGCAGCTTGGACGGGGGGAACAGCAATGAGCAGTTCTTC. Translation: CASSLDGGNSNEQFF. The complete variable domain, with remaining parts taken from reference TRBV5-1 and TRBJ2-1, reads KAGVTQTPRYLIKTRGQQVTLSCSPISGHRSVSWYQQTPGQGLQFLFEYFSETQRNKGNFPGRFSGRQFSNSRSEMNVSTLELGDSALYLCASSLDGGNSNEQFFGPGTRLTVL.

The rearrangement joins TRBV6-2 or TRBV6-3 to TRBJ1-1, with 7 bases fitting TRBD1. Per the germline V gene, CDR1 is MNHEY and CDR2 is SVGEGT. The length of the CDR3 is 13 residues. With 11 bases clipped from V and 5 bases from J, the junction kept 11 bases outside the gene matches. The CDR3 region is CAAVRGLGTEAFF. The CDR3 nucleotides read TGTGCCGCTGTTAGGGGGCTTGGGACTGAAGCTTTCTTT.

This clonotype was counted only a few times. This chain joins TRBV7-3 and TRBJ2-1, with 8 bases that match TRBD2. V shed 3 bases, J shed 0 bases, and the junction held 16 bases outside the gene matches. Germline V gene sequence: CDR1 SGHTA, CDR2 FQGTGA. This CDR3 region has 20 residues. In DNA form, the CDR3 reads TGTGCCAGCAGCTTTCGCGCGGGGGGTAGAATTCCTAGCTCCTACAATGAGCAGTTCTTC. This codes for CASSFRAGGRIPSSYNEQFF.

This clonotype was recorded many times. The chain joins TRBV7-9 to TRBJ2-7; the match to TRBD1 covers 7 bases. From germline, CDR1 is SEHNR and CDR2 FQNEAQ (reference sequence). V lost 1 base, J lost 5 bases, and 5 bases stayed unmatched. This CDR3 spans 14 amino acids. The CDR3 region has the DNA TGTGCCAGCAGCTTAGGGAGAGACAGGGACGAGCAGTACTTC. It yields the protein CASSLGRDRDEQYF.

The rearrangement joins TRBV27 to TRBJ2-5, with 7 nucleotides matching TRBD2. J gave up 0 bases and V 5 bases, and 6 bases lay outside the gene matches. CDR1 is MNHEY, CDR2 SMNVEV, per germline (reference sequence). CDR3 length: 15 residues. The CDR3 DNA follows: TGTGCCAGCAGTCAACGTGGGAGGGACCAAGAGACCCAGTACTTC. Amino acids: CASSQRGRDQETQYF.

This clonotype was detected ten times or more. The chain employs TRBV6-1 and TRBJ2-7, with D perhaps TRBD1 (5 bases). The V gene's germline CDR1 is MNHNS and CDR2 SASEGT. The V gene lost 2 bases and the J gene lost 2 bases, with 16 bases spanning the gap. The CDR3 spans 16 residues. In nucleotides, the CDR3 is TGTGCCAGCAGTGAATCCCACTTCGGACATACCTACGAGCAGTACGTC. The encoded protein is CASSESHFGHTYEQYV.

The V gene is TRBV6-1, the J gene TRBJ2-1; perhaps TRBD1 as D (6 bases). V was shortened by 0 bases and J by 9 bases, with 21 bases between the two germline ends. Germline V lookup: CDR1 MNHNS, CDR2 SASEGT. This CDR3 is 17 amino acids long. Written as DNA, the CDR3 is TGTGCCAGCAGTGAAGCACCAGGGGTCTCCACGGAGAGTGAGCAGTTCTTC. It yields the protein CASSEAPGVSTESEQFF.

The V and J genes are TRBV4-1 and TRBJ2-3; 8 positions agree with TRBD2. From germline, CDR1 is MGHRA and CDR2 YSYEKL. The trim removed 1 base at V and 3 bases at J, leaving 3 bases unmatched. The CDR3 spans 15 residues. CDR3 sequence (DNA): TGCGCCAGCAGCCAAGCTTCTAGCGGGACAGATACGCAGTATTTT. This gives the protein CASSQASSGTDTQYF.